The 8 T cell receptor beta chains below come from one sample, sequenced in a study of T cells in Graves' hyperthyroidism and ophthalmopathy. Amplification targeted TCR beta CDR3 regions from RNA transcripts. Carried out on the TCR CDR3, a first-round RT-PCR used the HTBI primer set. Each CDR3 protein is one row after TCRdb ran MiXCR on the multiplex PCR reads. The repertoire consists of fewer than 350,000 distinct CDR3 sequences, with roughly 13% occurring once and the leading ten covering 6.5% to 10%. Sequencing was done on a sample of blood. The receptors were sampled from a woman aged 40 to 50 with Graves' hyperthyroidism.

This clonotype was observed many times. The chain recombines TRBV2 with TRBJ1-1; TRBD1 aligns across 8 bases. The CDR3 runs to 13 residues. With 6 bases clipped from V and 4 bases from J, the junction kept 4 bases outside the gene matches. The germline V gene has CDR1 SNHLY and CDR2 FYNNEI. The CDR3 here is CASRATGATEAFF. The CDR3 DNA sequence: TGTGCCAGCAGGGCGACAGGGGCCACTGAAGCTTTCTTT. Together with reference TRBV2 and TRBJ1-1, the CDR3 gives the full variable domain: EPEVTQTPSHQVTQMGQEVILRCVPISNHLYFYWYRQILGQKVEFLVSFYNNEISEKSEIFDDQFSVERPDGSNFTLKIRSTKLEDSAMYFCASRATGATEAFFGQGTRLTVV.

Ten or more counts support this clonotype. This chain joins TRBV11-2 and TRBJ2-3, with TRBD1 matching over 9 bases. After removal of 4 bases from V and 0 bases from J, the junction contained 11 bases not matched to a gene. CDR3 length equals 18 residues. Germline V CDR1 and CDR2: SGHAT, FQNNGV. CDR3 DNA sequence: TGTGCCAGCAGCTCCCTCGGACAGGGGTCCCTAAGCACAGATACGCAGTATTTT. Translating gives CASSSLGQGSLSTDTQYF.

This clonotype was observed a few times. The V gene is TRBV6-5, the J gene TRBJ2-7; the match to TRBD1 covers 8 bases. From germline, CDR1 is MNHEY and CDR2 SVGAGI. CDR3 size: 15 residues. The ends lost 2 bases at V and 2 bases at J; junction bases unmatched: 5. CDR3 coding DNA: TGTGCCAGCAGTTACGTTTGGGGACAGGCCTACGAGCAGTACTTC. Its protein is CASSYVWGQAYEQYF.

This clonotype was counted at least ten times. The rearrangement joins TRBV7-2 to TRBJ2-3; D call uncertain. There are 16 residues in the CDR3. CDR1 is SGHTA and CDR2 is FQGNSA in the germline V gene. Between the trimmed V and J ends, which lost 1 base and 0 bases, there was a span of 11 bases. CDR3 loop: CASSLDGMPSTDTQYF. CDR3 DNA: TGTGCCAGCAGCTTAGATGGAATGCCTAGCACAGATACGCAGTATTTT.

The sample holds one count of this clonotype. A much larger clone sits a single nucleotide away, making a read error possible. This rearrangement joins TRBV12-3 or TRBV12-4 to TRBJ1-1, with a tentative D call TRBD1 (6 bases). This CDR3 is built from 15 residues. The V end lost 6 bases, the J end lost 2 bases, and 16 bases lay between the germline ends. The CDR3 DNA sequence: TGTGCCAGCAGCATGAGGGGGGGGGCAAACACTGAAGCTTTCTTT. Encoded protein: CASSMRGGANTEAFF.

This clonotype was found a few times. The CDR3 loop is CAWKLAGGGEQFF. CDR3 DNA sequence: TGTGCCTGGAAACTAGCGGGAGGAGGGGAGCAGTTCTTC. The rearrangement uses TRBV30 and TRBJ2-1; TRBD2 matches 12 bases. Germline lookup yields CDR1 GTSNPN and CDR2 SVGIG (reference sequence). CDR3 length: 13 residues. Unmatched junction bases numbered 5, after V lost 4 bases and J lost 10 bases.

This clonotype was detected ten times or more. The J gene is TRBJ1-1, the V gene TRBV7-8; unclear D gene. Between the trimmed V and J ends, which lost 0 bases and 0 bases, there was a span of 14 bases. The CDR3 length is 17 residues. Germline V gives CDR1 SGHVS, CDR2 FQNEAQ. The DNA for the CDR3 is TGTGCCAGCAGCTTAGCTCCAAAGGGAGGAATGAACACTGAAGCTTTCTTT. Encoded protein: CASSLAPKGGMNTEAFF.

This clonotype was detected ten times or more. The chain recombines TRBV12-3 or TRBV12-4 with TRBJ2-5, with 8 positions matching TRBD2. V shed 6 bases, J shed 3 bases, and the junction held 0 bases outside the gene matches. The CDR3 is 12 residues long. CDR3 region: CASRLAEETQYF. The CDR3 DNA reads as TGTGCCAGCAGACTAGCGGAAGAGACCCAGTACTTC.